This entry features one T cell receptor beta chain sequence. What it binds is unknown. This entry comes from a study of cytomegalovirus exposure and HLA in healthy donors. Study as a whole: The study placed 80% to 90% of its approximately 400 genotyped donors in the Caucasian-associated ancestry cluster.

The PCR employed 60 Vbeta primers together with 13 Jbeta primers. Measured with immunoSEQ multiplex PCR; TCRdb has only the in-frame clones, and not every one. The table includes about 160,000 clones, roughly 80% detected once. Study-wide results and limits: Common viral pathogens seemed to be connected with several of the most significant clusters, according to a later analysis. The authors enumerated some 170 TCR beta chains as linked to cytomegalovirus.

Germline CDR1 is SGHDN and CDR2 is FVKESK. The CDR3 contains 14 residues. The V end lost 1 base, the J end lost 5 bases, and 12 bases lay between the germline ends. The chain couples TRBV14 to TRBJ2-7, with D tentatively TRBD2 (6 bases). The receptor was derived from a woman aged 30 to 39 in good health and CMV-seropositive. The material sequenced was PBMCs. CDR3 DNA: TGTGCCAGCAGCCAAGTGGGACTCGGCGACGAGCAGTACTTC. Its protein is CASSQVGLGDEQYF.